Listed below are T cell receptor beta chains from one sample, sequenced in a study of ipilimumab plus nivolumab after autologous stem cell transplantation. Clones were read by immunoSEQ multiplex PCR, and TCRdb kept only the in-frame ones, dropping some. The sample lists approximately 18,000 clones, about four fifths occurring once. The sequencing used PBMCs, collected in a trial of ipilimumab plus nivolumab as post-transplant consolidation. All receptors come from a male donor with diffuse large B-cell lymphoma. Both conserved end residues are part of each CDR3. Each record gives: V gene, J gene, clone size, D gene, CDR3 DNA, CDR3 protein. D genes are given only for firm matches. A clone size is listed for some rows: how often the clone was seen (once, few, many), or a class if it is expanded.

V gene: TRBV10-2
J gene: TRBJ2-7
clone size: .
D gene: TRBD1
CDR3 DNA: TGCGCCAGCAGTGAGTTTGGCCGGGGACAGGGGGCCCACGAGCAGTACTTC
CDR3 protein: CASSEFGRGQGAHEQYF

V gene: TRBV5-6
J gene: TRBJ2-5
clone size: .
D gene: TRBD2
CDR3 DNA: TGTGCCAGCAGCGGACTAGCGGAGCAAGAGACCCAGTACTTC
CDR3 protein: CASSGLAEQETQYF

V gene: TRBV7-9
J gene: TRBJ2-1
clone size: .
D gene: TRBD2
CDR3 DNA: TGTGCCAGCAGCTACCGGGGACTAGCGGGTGGTGAGCAGTTCTTC
CDR3 protein: CASSYRGLAGGEQFF

V gene: TRBV19
J gene: TRBJ2-2
clone size: once
D gene: TRBD2
CDR3 DNA: TGTGCCAGTATGCGGACCGTACGGACTAGCACCGGGGAGCTGTTTTTT
CDR3 protein: CASMRTVRTSTGELFF

V gene: TRBV7-8
J gene: TRBJ2-3
clone size: .
D gene: TRBD1
CDR3 DNA: TGTGCCAGCAGCTCCGGAGCCTTGGGACAGGGGGCGGGGGTTACGCAGTATTTT
CDR3 protein: CASSSGALGQGAGVTQYF

V gene: TRBV25-1
J gene: TRBJ1-6
clone size: few
D gene: .
CDR3 DNA: TGTGCCAGCAGTGAACCTCAGACCAATTCACCCCTCCACTTT
CDR3 protein: CASSEPQTNSPLHF

V gene: TRBV5-4
J gene: TRBJ1-1
clone size: .
D gene: .
CDR3 DNA: TGTGCCAGCAGCTTGGGACCGGTGAACACTGAAGCTTTCTTT
CDR3 protein: CASSLGPVNTEAFF

V gene: TRBV7-9
J gene: TRBJ2-3
clone size: .
D gene: .
CDR3 DNA: TGTGCCAGCAGCCGGACTTCAGATACGCAGTATTTT
CDR3 protein: CASSRTSDTQYF

V gene: TRBV4-2
J gene: TRBJ2-7
clone size: .
D gene: TRBD2
CDR3 DNA: TGTGCCAGCAGCCAAGTAGACGGGGGGGCTTCCTACGAGCAGTACTTC
CDR3 protein: CASSQVDGGASYEQYF

V gene: TRBV18
J gene: TRBJ2-2
clone size: .
D gene: TRBD2
CDR3 DNA: TGTGCCAGCTCACCAAATACGCTAGCGGGGGGGCCCGCCGGGGAGCTGTTTTTT
CDR3 protein: CASSPNTLAGGPAGELFF

V gene: TRBV2
J gene: TRBJ2-5
clone size: .
D gene: .
CDR3 DNA: TGTGCCAGCAGTGATCGCGGAACCGTCCAAGAGACCCAGTACTTC
CDR3 protein: CASSDRGTVQETQYF

V gene: TRBV6-1
J gene: TRBJ1-6
clone size: .
D gene: TRBD1
CDR3 DNA: TGTGCCATCGGGGACAGGGCCTATAATTCACCCCTCCACTTT
CDR3 protein: CAIGDRAYNSPLHF

V gene: TRBV7-9
J gene: TRBJ1-2
clone size: .
D gene: TRBD1
CDR3 DNA: TGTGCCAGCAGCCCGAGATTTAGGGGGCGCAACTATGGCTACACCTTC
CDR3 protein: CASSPRFRGRNYGYTF

V gene: TRBV6-1
J gene: TRBJ2-5
clone size: once
D gene: .
CDR3 DNA: TGTGCCAGCACAGGAGGGGCTGATCCGGAGACCCAGTACTTC
CDR3 protein: CASTGGADPETQYF

V gene: TRBV6-6
J gene: TRBJ2-7
clone size: once
D gene: .
CDR3 DNA: TGTGCCAGCACCCAGGGATACGAGCAGTACTTC
CDR3 protein: CASTQGYEQYF

V gene: TRBV2
J gene: TRBJ2-1
clone size: once
D gene: .
CDR3 DNA: TGTGCCAGGGGCGGGGGCGGCTACAATGAGCAGTTCTTC
CDR3 protein: CARGGGGYNEQFF

V gene: TRBV6-1
J gene: TRBJ1-2
clone size: .
D gene: .
CDR3 DNA: TGTGCCAGCAGTGGGATCTGGGCAGACTACTACACCTTC
CDR3 protein: CASSGIWADYYTF

V gene: TRBV19
J gene: TRBJ1-2
clone size: .
D gene: .
CDR3 DNA: TGTGCCAGTAACTTGAGGGAGGGCCGTGTGGGCTACACCTTC
CDR3 protein: CASNLREGRVGYTF

V gene: TRBV2
J gene: TRBJ1-2
clone size: .
D gene: .
CDR3 DNA: TGTGCCAGCAGTGAGGGGGCTAACTATGGCTACACCTTC
CDR3 protein: CASSEGANYGYTF

V gene: TRBV5-5
J gene: TRBJ1-5
clone size: .
D gene: .
CDR3 DNA: TGTGCCAGCAGCTTCATGGTAGGGCAGCCCCAGCATTTT
CDR3 protein: CASSFMVGQPQHF

V gene: TRBV27
J gene: TRBJ1-4
clone size: .
D gene: .
CDR3 DNA: TGTGCCAGCAACGGGTTTGGCTTTAATGAAAAACTGTTTTTT
CDR3 protein: CASNGFGFNEKLFF

V gene: TRBV11-2
J gene: TRBJ2-1
clone size: once
D gene: .
CDR3 DNA: TGTGCCAGCAGCTTAGTCCAATACAATGAGCAGTTCTTC
CDR3 protein: CASSLVQYNEQFF

V gene: TRBV7-2
J gene: TRBJ1-2
clone size: .
D gene: .
CDR3 DNA: TGTGCCAGCAGCCCCGGGGGGGTTAGAGCTAACTATGGCTACACCTTC
CDR3 protein: CASSPGGVRANYGYTF

V gene: TRBV13
J gene: TRBJ1-6
clone size: .
D gene: TRBD1
CDR3 DNA: TGTGCCAGCAGCCTCACGGGACAGCTCGATTCACCCCTCCACTTT
CDR3 protein: CASSLTGQLDSPLHF

V gene: TRBV5-6
J gene: TRBJ2-7
clone size: few
D gene: .
CDR3 DNA: TGTGCCAGCAGCCTTGGAATGGGCTCCTACGAGCAGTACTTC
CDR3 protein: CASSLGMGSYEQYF

V gene: TRBV2
J gene: TRBJ1-5
clone size: .
D gene: .
CDR3 DNA: TGTGCCAGCAGTGTACTCTCCGATAGCAATCAGCCCCAGCATTTT
CDR3 protein: CASSVLSDSNQPQHF

V gene: TRBV2
J gene: TRBJ1-2
clone size: few
D gene: .
CDR3 DNA: TGTGCCAGCAGTGACCGCCCCGGCTACACCTTC
CDR3 protein: CASSDRPGYTF

V gene: TRBV6-5
J gene: TRBJ2-2
clone size: .
D gene: .
CDR3 DNA: TGTGCCAGCAGTTTGCGCAACACCGGGGAGCTGTTTTTT
CDR3 protein: CASSLRNTGELFF

V gene: TRBV2
J gene: TRBJ1-2
clone size: .
D gene: .
CDR3 DNA: TGTGCCAGCAGTGAGGGGGGAAACTATGGCTACACCTTC
CDR3 protein: CASSEGGNYGYTF

V gene: TRBV19
J gene: TRBJ1-6
clone size: few
D gene: .
CDR3 DNA: TGTGCCAGTAGTGTATTCAAGGAATCACCCCTCCACTTT
CDR3 protein: CASSVFKESPLHF

V gene: TRBV7-6
J gene: TRBJ2-5
clone size: .
D gene: .
CDR3 DNA: TGTGCCAGCAGCTTCAGGCCGACCCAAGAGACCCAGTACTTC
CDR3 protein: CASSFRPTQETQYF

V gene: TRBV7-2
J gene: TRBJ1-2
clone size: .
D gene: TRBD1
CDR3 DNA: TGTGCCAGCAGCCCCTGGACAGGTCGCGGCTACACCTTC
CDR3 protein: CASSPWTGRGYTF

V gene: TRBV4-1
J gene: TRBJ2-4
clone size: once
D gene: .
CDR3 DNA: TGCGCCAGCAGCCAATGGCAGGGGTCGTCCAAAAACATTCAGTACTTC
CDR3 protein: CASSQWQGSSKNIQYF

V gene: TRBV5-4
J gene: TRBJ1-2
clone size: .
D gene: TRBD1
CDR3 DNA: TGTGCCAGCAGCTTTGAGGGGGCAGGGGAAAAAACCTTC
CDR3 protein: CASSFEGAGEKTF

V gene: TRBV18
J gene: TRBJ1-1
clone size: .
D gene: .
CDR3 DNA: TGTGCCAGCTCACCTAGGGGAGTACAGGGTTTGACTGAAGCTTTCTTT
CDR3 protein: CASSPRGVQGLTEAFF

V gene: TRBV27
J gene: TRBJ1-5
clone size: .
D gene: TRBD1
CDR3 DNA: TGTGCCAGCAGTCTCGGGACAGGCAATCAGCCCCAGCATTTT
CDR3 protein: CASSLGTGNQPQHF

V gene: TRBV11-2
J gene: TRBJ2-3
clone size: medium-sized
D gene: .
CDR3 DNA: TGTGCCAGCAGCGATACCGGGACCCATGGGGCAGATACGCAGTATTTT
CDR3 protein: CASSDTGTHGADTQYF

V gene: TRBV30
J gene: TRBJ1-5
clone size: .
D gene: .
CDR3 DNA: TGTGCCTGGAGTGATACCCTAAGCAATCAGCCCCAGCATTTT
CDR3 protein: CAWSDTLSNQPQHF

V gene: TRBV5-4
J gene: TRBJ2-2
clone size: .
D gene: TRBD2
CDR3 DNA: TGTGCCAGCAGCCCCGGACTAGCGGGGGACGGGAACACCGGGGAGCTGTTTTTT
CDR3 protein: CASSPGLAGDGNTGELFF

V gene: TRBV6-5
J gene: TRBJ2-1
clone size: .
D gene: .
CDR3 DNA: TGTGCCAGCAGAGGGTCCTTTTTAAACAATGAGCAGTTCTTC
CDR3 protein: CASRGSFLNNEQFF

V gene: TRBV15
J gene: TRBJ1-6
clone size: .
D gene: TRBD1
CDR3 DNA: TGTGCCACCAGCAGGAAAAAAGGCGGGACAGGGGTAAATTCACCCCTCCACTTT
CDR3 protein: CATSRKKGGTGVNSPLHF

V gene: TRBV4-1
J gene: TRBJ1-1
clone size: few
D gene: .
CDR3 DNA: TGCGCCAGCAGCCAAGGGGTGTGGAGGGAGGGATTGAACACTGAAGCTTTCTTT
CDR3 protein: CASSQGVWREGLNTEAFF

V gene: TRBV5-6
J gene: TRBJ2-1
clone size: .
D gene: .
CDR3 DNA: TGTGCCAGCAGCTTTACAATGACTGAGCAGTTCTTC
CDR3 protein: CASSFTMTEQFF

V gene: TRBV7-2
J gene: TRBJ2-3
clone size: .
D gene: .
CDR3 DNA: TGTGCCAGCAGCTCCATGTCGTGGGATACGCAGTATTTT
CDR3 protein: CASSSMSWDTQYF

V gene: TRBV10-3
J gene: TRBJ1-2
clone size: .
D gene: TRBD1
CDR3 DNA: TGTGCCAGCAGGACAGGGACCCTAAAAGGCTACACCTTC
CDR3 protein: CASRTGTLKGYTF

V gene: TRBV6-6
J gene: TRBJ1-5
clone size: .
D gene: .
CDR3 DNA: TGTGCCAGCAGTTACGTTGGCAGTAATAGCAATCAGCCCCAGCATTTT
CDR3 protein: CASSYVGSNSNQPQHF

V gene: TRBV30
J gene: TRBJ1-3
clone size: .
D gene: .
CDR3 DNA: TGTGCCTGGAGTGTAAAAGGGATCCGAGGCTCTGGAAACACCATATATTTT
CDR3 protein: CAWSVKGIRGSGNTIYF

V gene: TRBV7-8
J gene: TRBJ2-5
clone size: .
D gene: .
CDR3 DNA: TGTGCCAGCAGTCACAATCGGGAGACCCAGTACTTC
CDR3 protein: CASSHNRETQYF

V gene: TRBV7-6
J gene: TRBJ2-1
clone size: .
D gene: .
CDR3 DNA: TGTGCCAGCAGCCCTAACTGGGGGGCGGACAATGAGCAGTTCTTC
CDR3 protein: CASSPNWGADNEQFF

V gene: TRBV27
J gene: TRBJ2-1
clone size: .
D gene: .
CDR3 DNA: TGTGCCAGCAGTACCCGACGGTTCCAAGATGAGCAGTTCTTC
CDR3 protein: CASSTRRFQDEQFF